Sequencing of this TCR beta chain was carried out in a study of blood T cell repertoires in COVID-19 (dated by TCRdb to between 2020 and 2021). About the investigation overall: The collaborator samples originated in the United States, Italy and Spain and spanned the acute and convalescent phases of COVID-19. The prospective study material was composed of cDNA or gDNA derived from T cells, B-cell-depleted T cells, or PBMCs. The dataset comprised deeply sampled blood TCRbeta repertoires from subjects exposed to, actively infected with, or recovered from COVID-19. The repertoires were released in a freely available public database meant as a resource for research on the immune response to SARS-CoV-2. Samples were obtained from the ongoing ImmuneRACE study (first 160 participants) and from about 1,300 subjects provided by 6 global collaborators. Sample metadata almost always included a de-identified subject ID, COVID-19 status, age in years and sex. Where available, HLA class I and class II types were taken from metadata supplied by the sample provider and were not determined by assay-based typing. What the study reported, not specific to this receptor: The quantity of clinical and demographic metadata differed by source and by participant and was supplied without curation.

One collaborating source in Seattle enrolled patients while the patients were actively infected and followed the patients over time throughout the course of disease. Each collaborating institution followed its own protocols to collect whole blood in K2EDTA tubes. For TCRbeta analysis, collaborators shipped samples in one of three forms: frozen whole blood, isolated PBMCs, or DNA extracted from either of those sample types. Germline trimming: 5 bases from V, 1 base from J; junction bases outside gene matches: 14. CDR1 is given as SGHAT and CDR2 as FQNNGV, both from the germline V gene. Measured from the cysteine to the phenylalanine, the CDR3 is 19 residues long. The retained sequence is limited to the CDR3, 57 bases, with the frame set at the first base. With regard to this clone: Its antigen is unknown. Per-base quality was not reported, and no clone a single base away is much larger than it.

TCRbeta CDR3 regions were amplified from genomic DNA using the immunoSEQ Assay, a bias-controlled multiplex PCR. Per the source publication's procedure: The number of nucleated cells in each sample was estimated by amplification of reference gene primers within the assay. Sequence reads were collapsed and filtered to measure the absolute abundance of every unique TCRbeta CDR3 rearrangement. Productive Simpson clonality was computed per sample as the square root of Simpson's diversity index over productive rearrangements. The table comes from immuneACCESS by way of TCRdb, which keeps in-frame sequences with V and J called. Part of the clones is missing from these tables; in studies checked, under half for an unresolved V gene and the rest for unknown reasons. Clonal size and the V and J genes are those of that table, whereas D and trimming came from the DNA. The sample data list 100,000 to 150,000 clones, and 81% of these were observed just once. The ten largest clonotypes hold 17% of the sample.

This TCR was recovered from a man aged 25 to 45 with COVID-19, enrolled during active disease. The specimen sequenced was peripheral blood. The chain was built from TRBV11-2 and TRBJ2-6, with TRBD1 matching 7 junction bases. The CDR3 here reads CASSPTTGSYFSGANVLTF. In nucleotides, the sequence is TGTGCCAGCAGCCCGACGACAGGGAGTTATTTTTCTGGGGCCAACGTCCTGACTTTC.